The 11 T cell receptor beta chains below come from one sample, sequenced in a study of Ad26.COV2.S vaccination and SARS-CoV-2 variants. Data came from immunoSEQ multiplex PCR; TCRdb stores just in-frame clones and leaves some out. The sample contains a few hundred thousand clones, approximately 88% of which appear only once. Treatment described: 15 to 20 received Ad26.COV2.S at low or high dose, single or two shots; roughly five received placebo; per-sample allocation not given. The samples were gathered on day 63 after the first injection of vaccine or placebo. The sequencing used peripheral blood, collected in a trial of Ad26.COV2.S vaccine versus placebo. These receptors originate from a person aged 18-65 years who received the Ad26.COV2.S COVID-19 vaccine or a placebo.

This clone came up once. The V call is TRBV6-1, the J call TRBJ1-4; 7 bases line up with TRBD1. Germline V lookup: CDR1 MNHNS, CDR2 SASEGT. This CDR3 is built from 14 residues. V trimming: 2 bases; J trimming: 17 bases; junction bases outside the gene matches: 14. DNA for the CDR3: TGTGCCAGCAGTGAATTCAGACAGGGAGACAGGTCCTTTTTT. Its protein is CASSEFRQGDRSFF.

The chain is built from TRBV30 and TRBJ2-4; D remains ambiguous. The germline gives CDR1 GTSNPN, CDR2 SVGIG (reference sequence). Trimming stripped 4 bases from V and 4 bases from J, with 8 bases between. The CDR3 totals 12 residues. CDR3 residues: CAWNGWKNIQYF. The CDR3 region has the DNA TGTGCCTGGAACGGTTGGAAAAACATTCAGTACTTC.

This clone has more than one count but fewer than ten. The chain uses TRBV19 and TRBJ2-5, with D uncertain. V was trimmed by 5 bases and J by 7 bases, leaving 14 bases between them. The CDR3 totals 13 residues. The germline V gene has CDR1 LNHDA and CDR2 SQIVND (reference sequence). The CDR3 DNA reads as TGTGCCAGTAGTTCTAGTGCAGTCGGGACCCAGTACTTC. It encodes CASSSSAVGTQYF.

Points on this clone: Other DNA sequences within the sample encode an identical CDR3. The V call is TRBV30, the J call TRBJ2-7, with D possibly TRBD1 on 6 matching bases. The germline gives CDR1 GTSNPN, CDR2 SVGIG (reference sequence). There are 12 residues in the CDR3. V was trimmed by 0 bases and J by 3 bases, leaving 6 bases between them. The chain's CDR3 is CAWSVGGYEQYF. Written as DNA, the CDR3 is TGTGCCTGGAGTGTAGGGGGCTACGAGCAGTACTTC.

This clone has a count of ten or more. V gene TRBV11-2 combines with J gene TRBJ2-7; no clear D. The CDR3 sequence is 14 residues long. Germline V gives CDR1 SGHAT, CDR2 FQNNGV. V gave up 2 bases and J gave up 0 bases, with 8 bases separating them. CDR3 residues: CASSLSGNSYEQYF. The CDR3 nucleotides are TGTGCCAGCAGCTTATCCGGAAACTCCTACGAGCAGTACTTC. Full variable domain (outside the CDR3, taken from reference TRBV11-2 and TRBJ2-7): EAGVAQSPRYKIIEKRQSVAFWCNPISGHATLYWYQQILGQGPKLLIQFQNNGVVDDSQLPKDRFSAERLKGVDSTLKIQPAKLEDSAVYLCASSLSGNSYEQYFGPGTRLTVT.

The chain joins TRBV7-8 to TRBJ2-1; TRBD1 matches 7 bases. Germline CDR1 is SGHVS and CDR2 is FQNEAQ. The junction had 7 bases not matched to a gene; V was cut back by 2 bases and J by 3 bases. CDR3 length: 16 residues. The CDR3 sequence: CASSLSGTENYNEQFF. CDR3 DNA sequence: TGTGCCAGCAGCTTATCCGGGACAGAAAACTACAATGAGCAGTTCTTC.

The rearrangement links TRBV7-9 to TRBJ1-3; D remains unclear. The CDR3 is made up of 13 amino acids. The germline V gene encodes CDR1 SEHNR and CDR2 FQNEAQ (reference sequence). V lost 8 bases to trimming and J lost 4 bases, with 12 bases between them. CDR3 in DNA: TGTGCCAGCGTCTCGGTAGGGGGAAACACCATATATTTT. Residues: CASVSVGGNTIYF.

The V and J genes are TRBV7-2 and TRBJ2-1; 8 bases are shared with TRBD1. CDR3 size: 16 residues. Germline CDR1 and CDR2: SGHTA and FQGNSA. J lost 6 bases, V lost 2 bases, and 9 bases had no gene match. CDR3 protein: CASSLPGGAEGNEQFF. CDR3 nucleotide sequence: TGTGCCAGCAGCTTACCAGGGGGCGCGGAAGGCAATGAGCAGTTCTTC.

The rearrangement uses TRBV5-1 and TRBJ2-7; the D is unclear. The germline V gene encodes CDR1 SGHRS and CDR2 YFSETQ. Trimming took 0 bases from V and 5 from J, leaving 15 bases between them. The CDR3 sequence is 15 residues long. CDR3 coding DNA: TGCGCCAGCAGCTTGGTTCCAGGTCCGCGGAACGAGCAGTACTTC. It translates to CASSLVPGPRNEQYF.

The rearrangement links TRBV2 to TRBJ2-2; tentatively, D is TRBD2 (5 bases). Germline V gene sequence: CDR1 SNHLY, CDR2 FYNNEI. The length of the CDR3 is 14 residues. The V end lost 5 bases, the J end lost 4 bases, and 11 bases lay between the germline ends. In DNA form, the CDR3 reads TGTGCCAGCAGTTCCGGGAACCCCACCGGGGAGCTGTTTTTT. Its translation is CASSSGNPTGELFF.

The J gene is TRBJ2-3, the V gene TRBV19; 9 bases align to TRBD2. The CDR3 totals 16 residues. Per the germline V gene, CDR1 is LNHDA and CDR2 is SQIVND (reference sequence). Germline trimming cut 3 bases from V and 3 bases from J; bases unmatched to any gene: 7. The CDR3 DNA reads TGTGCCAGTAGTATTTTGGCGGGGGGGAGAACAGATACGCAGTATTTT. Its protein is CASSILAGGRTDTQYF.